This TCR beta chain was sequenced for a study of blood T cell repertoires in COVID-19. Whole-study context: COVID-19 samples collected from the United States, Italy and Spain covered acute and convalescent phases.

Method: immunoSEQ multiplex PCR; TCRdb's copy keeps in-frame clones and lacks some. The sample has some 150,000 clones, around four fifths seen once. Germline loops: CDR1 MDHEN, CDR2 SYDVKM. The CDR3 length is 14 residues. The ends lost 5 bases at V and 6 bases at J; junction bases unmatched: 7. The chain uses TRBV28 and TRBJ1-1; 9 bases agree with TRBD1. This sequence was found in a man aged 65 to 79 with acute or convalescent COVID-19. The sample comprised peripheral blood. CDR3 nucleotides: TGTGCCAGCAGTCTACCGGGACAGGGTTCTGAAGCTTTCTTT. This translates into CASSLPGQGSEAFF.